This is a list of T cell receptor beta chains from one sample in a study of glioma-infiltrating T cells. TCRdb processed the multiplex PCR reads anew with MiXCR; each CDR3 protein has one entry. Of about 89,000 distinct CDR3 sequences in the sample, roughly 23% were seen once. The sequenced material came from glioma tissue, nonneoplastic brain tissue, or PBMCs (not recorded which). The source is a human donor with low-grade glioma or glioblastoma, undergoing nonglioma brain surgery, or in good health (not recorded which). CDR3s include the opening cysteine and the closing phenylalanine or tryptophan. A D gene is named only where the DNA matches it firmly. Clone size is stated in some rows and not others, as once, few, many or a class when expanded.

clone_size	v_call	d_call	j_call	cdr3_nt	cdr3_aa
many	TRBV6-1	NA	TRBJ1-1	TGTGCCAGCAGCCCTCCGAAAGGGTTGAACACTGAAGCTTTCTTT	CASSPPKGLNTEAFF
many	TRBV18	TRBD2	TRBJ2-1	TGTGCCAGCTCACCAAGACGTCCCGGGACTAGCAATGAGCAGTTCTTC	CASSPRRPGTSNEQFF
many	TRBV20-1	TRBD2	TRBJ2-1	TGCAGTGCTAGGGCTAGCGGCCACAATGAGCAGTTCTTC	CSARASGHNEQFF
many	TRBV24-1	TRBD1	TRBJ2-5	TGTGCCACCAGTGATCCCGGACAGGGAGAGACCCAGTACTTC	CATSDPGQGETQYF
many	TRBV12-3/TRBV12-4	NA	TRBJ2-3	TGTGCCAGCAGCAGGGACCGACCCCCAGATACGCAGTATTTT	CASSRDRPPDTQYF
many	TRBV20-1	TRBD1	TRBJ2-5	TGCAGTGCTAGTGGGACAGAGAAAGAGACCCAGTACTTC	CSASGTEKETQYF
NA	TRBV29-1	TRBD1	TRBJ1-2	TGCAGCGTTGTAAGACAGGGGTATGGCTACACCTTC	CSVVRQGYGYTF
NA	TRBV3-1	NA	TRBJ2-2	TGTGCCAGCAGCCGTACCGACAGATCGGGGGAGCTGTTTTTT	CASSRTDRSGELFF
many	TRBV4-1	NA	TRBJ2-7	TGCGCCAGCAGCCAAGCGGACGGCTACGAGCAGTACTTC	CASSQADGYEQYF
many	TRBV11-2	NA	TRBJ1-1	TGTGCCAGCAGCTTAGACAACTACTTTTCGACAGCCGCGAACACTGAAGCTTTCTTT	CASSLDNYFSTAANTEAFF
many	TRBV7-6	NA	TRBJ2-7	TGTGCCAGCAGCTCCTGGACCCACGGGGAGCAGTACTTC	CASSSWTHGEQYF
NA	TRBV19	TRBD1	TRBJ1-2	TGTGCCAGTACGACAGGGTTCCATGGCTACACCTTC	CASTTGFHGYTF
many	TRBV12-3/TRBV12-4	NA	TRBJ2-3	TGTGCCAGCAGTTTAGGAACCGCAGATACGCAGTATTTT	CASSLGTADTQYF
many	TRBV6-2/TRBV6-3	TRBD1	TRBJ1-1	TGTGCCAGCAGTTATTCGACAGGGGAGAAGCGGTACATACATACTGAAGCTTTCTTT	CASSYSTGEKRYIHTEAFF
many	TRBV20-1	NA	TRBJ2-3	TGCAGTGCTAGCTCTCCCCCCGGGCGCACAGATACGCAGTATTTT	CSASSPPGRTDTQYF
NA	TRBV24-1	NA	TRBJ2-2	TGTGCCACCAGTGATTCTGTAACCACCGGGGAGCTGTTTTTT	CATSDSVTTGELFF
few	TRBV7-8	TRBD2	TRBJ2-6	TGTGCCAGCACCGACGGCGGGGGGGCAGGGTCAGGGGCCAACGTCCTGACTTTC	CASTDGGGAGSGANVLTF
few	TRBV5-5	TRBD2	TRBJ2-1	TGTGCCAGCAGCTTGGGGGCCGGGGCGGGAGCCCACAATGAGCAGTTCTTC	CASSLGAGAGAHNEQFF
once	TRBV13	TRBD1	TRBJ2-1	TGTGCCAGCAGCGCGATCGGGACAGGGCCCTACAATGAGCAGTTCTTC	CASSAIGTGPYNEQFF
many	TRBV6-2/TRBV6-3	NA	TRBJ2-1	TGTGCCAGCAGTTACTCGAGTATCAATGAGCAGTTCTTC	CASSYSSINEQFF
many	TRBV20-1	TRBD1	TRBJ1-3	TGCAGTGCTCGACCTCCCTTGGACAGGGAACCTGGAAACACCATATATTTT	CSARPPLDREPGNTIYF
NA	TRBV19	TRBD1	TRBJ1-1	TGTGCCAGTAGTCCGGGAGGGGCAGGGGGCACTGAAGCTTTCTTT	CASSPGGAGGTEAFF
many	TRBV2	TRBD1	TRBJ2-6	TGTGCCAGCAGCATACTGACAGGGACCGGGGCCAACGTCCTGACTTTC	CASSILTGTGANVLTF
many	TRBV19	NA	TRBJ2-5	TGTGCCAGTAGTAAACAGGGCCAAGAGACCCAGTACTTC	CASSKQGQETQYF
NA	TRBV27	NA	TRBJ2-1	TGTGCCGGCAGTCGGGAAAGAAAGCGGAGATACAATGAGCAGTTCTTC	CAGSRERKRRYNEQFF
few	TRBV5-6	NA	TRBJ1-6	TGTGCCAGCAGCTTACAGGGAGTCCTCGTGGTTTCACCCCTCCACTTT	CASSLQGVLVVSPLHF
once	TRBV7-2	NA	TRBJ1-1	TGTGCCAGCAACCCCCCAGGGAGGGGCACTGAAGCTTTCTTT	CASNPPGRGTEAFF
few	TRBV7-2	TRBD1	TRBJ1-1	TGTGCCAGCAGCTCGACCCCCGGGACAGTGAACACTGAAGCTTTCTTT	CASSSTPGTVNTEAFF